The T cell receptor (beta chain) described here comes from a study of blood T cell repertoires in COVID-19. In the original workflow: Estimation of nucleated cell counts was performed using reference gene primer amplification. Clones were read by immunoSEQ multiplex PCR, and TCRdb kept only the in-frame ones, dropping some. D and trimming come from the DNA, and the V and J calls and clone size come from that table. This sample carries just under 85,000 clones, around 90% of them seen once, and the ten largest clones take about 7.8%. Germline V gives CDR1 SGDLS, CDR2 YYNGEE. V was pared by 0 bases and J by 5 bases, with 9 bases between. The CDR3 spans 14 residues.

The chain carries TRBV9 and TRBJ1-5; no clear D gene. The TCR was taken from an elderly man with active or convalescent COVID-19. Material: peripheral blood. CDR3 bases: TGTGCCAGCAGCGTAGAGGCAGGTTATCAGCCCCAGCATTTT. The encoded protein is CASSVEAGYQPQHF.